Presented here are 27 T cell receptor beta chains from one specimen sequenced in a study of monozygotic twins with inflammatory bowel disease. TCRdb re-called the 5' RACE reads and catalogs CDR3 proteins one per entry, DNA excluded. The sample holds approximately 400,000 distinct CDR3 sequences. The source material was blood. The receptors were gathered from a human donor with ulcerative colitis or Crohn's disease, or a healthy co-twin of an affected twin (not recorded which).

The chain links TRBV11-3 to TRBJ2-1. The CDR3 extends over 12 amino acids. Germline V gene sequence: CDR1 SGHNT, CDR2 YENEEA. The CDR3 loop reads CASSLGISEQFF.

The V gene is TRBV11-2, the J gene TRBJ2-1; absent DNA, TCRdb's TRBD2 call cannot be checked. CDR3 size: 13 residues. CDR1 and CDR2 (germline): SGHAT, FQNNGV. The chain's CDR3 is CASSPLAYYEQFF.

V and J are TRBV14 and TRBJ1-3; the TCRdb call, TRBD1, lacks DNA for checking. This CDR3 comprises 13 residues. Germline V gene sequence: CDR1 SGHDN, CDR2 FVKESK. The chain's CDR3 is CASSWDSGNTIYF. Based on the CDR3 plus reference TRBV14 and TRBJ1-3, the full variable domain is EAGVTQFPSHSVIEKGQTVTLRCDPISGHDNLYWYRRVMGKEIKFLLHFVKESKQDESGMPNNRFLAERTGGTYSTLKVQPAELEDSGVYFCASSWDSGNTIYFGEGSWLTVV.

This rearrangement joins TRBV6-5 to TRBJ1-1; the D gene TCRdb calls, TRBD1, cannot be checked with no DNA. CDR1 MNHEY and CDR2 SVGAGI come from the germline V gene. This CDR3 contains 16 residues. The CDR3 sequence is CASSYGSTTGHTEAFF.

The chain couples TRBV4-2 to TRBJ1-4; TCRdb's D call, TRBD1, is unchecked because there is no DNA. CDR1 is LGHNA and CDR2 is YNFKEQ in the germline V gene. CDR3 length equals 18 residues. The CDR3 region is CASSQEGPGQTINEKLFF.

CDR3 loop: CASAGTSYEQYF. The rearrangement joins TRBV6-2 or TRBV6-3 to TRBJ2-7; checking the TCRdb D call of TRBD2 is not possible without DNA. In germline, CDR1 is MNHEY, CDR2 SVGEGT. The length of the CDR3 is 12 residues.

The chain employs TRBV12-3 or TRBV12-4 and TRBJ2-1; the D call of TRBD2 rests on TCRdb alone, since no DNA is present to check it. CDR3 length: 17 residues. The CDR3 protein is CASLRSGGGADRNEQFF.

The rearrangement joins TRBV30 to TRBJ1-3; TCRdb reports TRBD1, a call that lacks DNA to check it against. In germline, CDR1 is GTSNPN, CDR2 SVGIG (reference sequence). The CDR3 loop spans 13 amino acids. CDR3 sequence: CAWSPGIGNTIYF.

This chain uses TRBV18 with TRBJ2-7. Germline V gene lookup returns CDR1 KGHSH and CDR2 LQKENI. CDR3 length equals 14 residues. The CDR3 spells CASSPDRNSLEQYF.

V gene TRBV7-6 combines with J gene TRBJ2-5; TCRdb's D call, TRBD2, is unchecked because there is no DNA. The CDR3 extends over 15 amino acids. Per the germline V gene, CDR1 is SGHVS and CDR2 is FNYEAQ. The CDR3 sequence: CASSPARGGPETQYF.

V usage is TRBV15 and J usage is TRBJ2-1; TCRdb's D gene call, TRBD2, goes unchecked for lack of DNA. This CDR3 region has 16 residues. CDR1 and CDR2 from the germline V gene are LNHNV and YYDKDF (reference sequence). CDR3 loop: CATSREGSGTYNEQFF. Full variable domain (remainder filled in from reference TRBV15 and TRBJ2-1): DAMVIQNPRYQVTQFGKPVTLSCSQTLNHNVMYWYQQKSSQAPKLLFHYYDKDFNNEADTPDNFQSRRPNTSFCFLDIRSPGLGDTAMYLCATSREGSGTYNEQFFGPGTRLTVL.

The chain carries TRBV15 and TRBJ1-5. Per the germline V gene, CDR1 is LNHNV and CDR2 is YYDKDF (reference sequence). CDR3 length: 15 residues. The CDR3 sequence is CATSRAGREVQPQHF. Full variable domain (outside the CDR3, taken from reference TRBV15 and TRBJ1-5): DAMVIQNPRYQVTQFGKPVTLSCSQTLNHNVMYWYQQKSSQAPKLLFHYYDKDFNNEADTPDNFQSRRPNTSFCFLDIRSPGLGDTAMYLCATSRAGREVQPQHFGDGTRLSIL.

V gene TRBV5-1 combines with J gene TRBJ1-2; the D call from TCRdb, TRBD1, cannot be confirmed without DNA. The CDR3 spans 15 residues. Germline CDR1 and CDR2: SGHRS and YFSETQ. Here the CDR3 reads CASSFGAEANYGYTF.

The gene calls are TRBV6-5 and TRBJ2-1; no DNA is available, so the TRBD2 call from TCRdb remains unchecked. CDR3 length equals 19 residues. Per germline, CDR1 MNHEY and CDR2 SVGAGI. The CDR3 spells CASSYSIRGLRVGYNEQFF.

The J gene is TRBJ1-1, the V gene TRBV27; TCRdb's D gene call, TRBD1, goes unchecked for lack of DNA. CDR1 is MNHEY, CDR2 SMNVEV, per germline (reference sequence). The CDR3 contains 15 residues. CDR3 region: CASSRTRGRATEAFF.

The chain is built from TRBV30 and TRBJ2-1. The CDR3 sequence is 14 residues long. Germline V CDR1 and CDR2: GTSNPN, SVGIG (reference sequence). Here the CDR3 reads CAWSVGSSYNEQFF.

V gene TRBV7-3 combines with J gene TRBJ2-2; absent DNA, TCRdb's TRBD2 call cannot be checked. This CDR3 contains 16 residues. CDR1 SGHTA and CDR2 FQGTGA come from the germline V gene. CDR3 region: CASSMGIAGFAGELFF.

The chain has TRBV25-1 and TRBJ2-2; checking the TCRdb D call of TRBD1 is not possible without DNA. The CDR3 extends over 17 amino acids. Germline V CDR1 and CDR2: MGHDK, SYGVNS. CDR3 loop: CASTSNAGGVRTGELFF.

The V call is TRBV6-6, the J call TRBJ2-3. This CDR3 is built from 14 residues. Germline V gives CDR1 MNHNY, CDR2 SVGAGI (reference sequence). The CDR3 protein is CASSYGWGTDTQYF.

The gene calls are TRBV3-1 and TRBJ1-2. The germline V gene has CDR1 LGHDT and CDR2 YNNKEL (reference sequence). There are 15 residues in the CDR3. CDR3 sequence reads: CASSLLENGLYGYTF.

The chain recombines TRBV7-2 with TRBJ1-5; absent DNA, TCRdb's TRBD1 call cannot be checked. This CDR3 is built from 13 residues. Germline CDR1 reads SGHTA; CDR2 reads FQGNSA. The CDR3 sequence: CASSPGEVGAQHF.

The chain links TRBV5-1 to TRBJ2-7. Germline V gives CDR1 SGHRS, CDR2 YFSETQ. The CDR3 is 12 amino acids. The CDR3 loop reads CASSLGTHEQYF.

The CDR3 sequence: CASSYDRTSSEQYF. The chain carries TRBV6-5 and TRBJ2-7; the D call of TRBD1 rests on TCRdb alone, since no DNA is present to check it. CDR1 and CDR2 from the germline V gene are MNHEY and SVGAGI. This CDR3 has 14 amino acids.

This CDR3 reads CASSGVKGQPQHF. This chain connects TRBV12-3 or TRBV12-4 to TRBJ1-5; TCRdb outputs TRBD1, but without DNA this stays unchecked. The CDR3 is 13 residues long.

The V and J genes are TRBV29-1 and TRBJ2-1; TCRdb selects TRBD1, and the lack of DNA leaves this call unchecked. Germline V CDR1 and CDR2: SQVTM, ANQGSEA. The CDR3 contains 14 residues. CDR3 amino acids: CSVFGTGDDNEQFF.

The chain recombines TRBV5-1 with TRBJ1-4; the TCRdb D gene call, TRBD1, has no DNA to confirm it. This CDR3 comprises 13 residues. The germline CDR1 and CDR2 sequences are SGHRS and YFSETQ. CDR3 in amino acids: CASSSGDREKLFF.

The chain is built from TRBV29-1 and TRBJ2-7; without DNA, the TCRdb call of TRBD1 cannot be checked. This CDR3 region has 16 residues. CDR1 and CDR2 (germline): SQVTM, ANQGSEA. CDR3 residues: CSVEPAAGGRPFEQYF.